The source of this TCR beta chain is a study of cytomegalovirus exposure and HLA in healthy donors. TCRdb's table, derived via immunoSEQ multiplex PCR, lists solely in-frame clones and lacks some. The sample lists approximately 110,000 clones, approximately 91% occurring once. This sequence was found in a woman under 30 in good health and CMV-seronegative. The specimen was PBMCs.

CDR3 sequence (DNA): TGCAGTGCCACACACCGATATGAGCAGTTCTTC. Protein sequence: CSATHRYEQFF. The chain joins TRBV20-1 to TRBJ2-1; no firm D call. There are 11 residues in the CDR3. With 6 bases removed from V and 8 bases from J, the gap between germline ends came to 11 bases. CDR1 and CDR2 from the germline V gene are DFQATT and SNEGSKA (reference sequence).